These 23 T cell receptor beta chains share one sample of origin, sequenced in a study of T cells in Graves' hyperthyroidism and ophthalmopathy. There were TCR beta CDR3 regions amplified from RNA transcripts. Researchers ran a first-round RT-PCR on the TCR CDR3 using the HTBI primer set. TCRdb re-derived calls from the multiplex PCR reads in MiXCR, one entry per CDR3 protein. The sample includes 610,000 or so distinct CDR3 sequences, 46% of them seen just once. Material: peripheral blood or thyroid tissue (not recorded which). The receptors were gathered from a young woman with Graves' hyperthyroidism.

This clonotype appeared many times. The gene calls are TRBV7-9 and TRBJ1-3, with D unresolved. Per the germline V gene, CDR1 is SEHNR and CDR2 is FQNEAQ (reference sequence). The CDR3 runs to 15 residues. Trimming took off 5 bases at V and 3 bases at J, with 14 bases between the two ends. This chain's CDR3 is CASSDNVPLGNTIYF. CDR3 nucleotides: TGTGCCAGCAGCGATAATGTCCCACTTGGAAACACCATATATTTT.

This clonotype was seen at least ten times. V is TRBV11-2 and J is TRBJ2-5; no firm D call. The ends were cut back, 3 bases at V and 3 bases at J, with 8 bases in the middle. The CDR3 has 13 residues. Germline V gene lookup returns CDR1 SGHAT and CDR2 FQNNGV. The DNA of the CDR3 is TGTGCCAGCAGCTTGGACCCTGAAGAGACCCAGTACTTC. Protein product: CASSLDPEETQYF.

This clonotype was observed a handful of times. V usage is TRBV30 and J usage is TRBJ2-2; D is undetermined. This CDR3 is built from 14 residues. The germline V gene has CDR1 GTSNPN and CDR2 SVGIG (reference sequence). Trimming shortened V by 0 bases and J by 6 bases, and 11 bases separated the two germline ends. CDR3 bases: TGTGCCTGGAGTGTGAGCCGTTTGGCCGGGGAGCTGTTTTTT. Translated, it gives CAWSVSRLAGELFF.

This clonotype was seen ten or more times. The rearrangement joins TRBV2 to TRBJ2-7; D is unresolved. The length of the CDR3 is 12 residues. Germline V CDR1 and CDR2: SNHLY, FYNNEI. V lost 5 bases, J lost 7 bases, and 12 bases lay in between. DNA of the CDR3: TGTGCCAGCAGTTCCGACGCATTGGAGCAGTACTTC. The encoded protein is CASSSDALEQYF.

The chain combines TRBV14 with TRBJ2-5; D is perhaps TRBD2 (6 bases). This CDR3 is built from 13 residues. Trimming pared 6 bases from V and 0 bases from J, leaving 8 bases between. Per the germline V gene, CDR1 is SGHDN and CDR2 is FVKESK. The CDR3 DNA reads TGTGCCAGCAGACGGGACTACCAAGAGACCCAGTACTTC. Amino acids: CASRRDYQETQYF.

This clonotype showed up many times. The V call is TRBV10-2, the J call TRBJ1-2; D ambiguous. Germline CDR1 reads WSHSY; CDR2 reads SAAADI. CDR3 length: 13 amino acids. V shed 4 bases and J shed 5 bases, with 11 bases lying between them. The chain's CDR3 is CASSVGVKYGYTF. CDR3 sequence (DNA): TGCGCCAGCAGTGTTGGGGTGAAATATGGCTACACCTTC.

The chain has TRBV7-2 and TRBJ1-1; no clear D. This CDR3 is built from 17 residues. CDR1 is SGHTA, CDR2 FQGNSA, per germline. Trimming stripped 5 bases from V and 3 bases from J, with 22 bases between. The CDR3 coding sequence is TGTGCCAGCAGCCGCTCTGCACTAGCGGGCGAGGACACTGAAGCTTTCTTT. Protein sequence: CASSRSALAGEDTEAFF.

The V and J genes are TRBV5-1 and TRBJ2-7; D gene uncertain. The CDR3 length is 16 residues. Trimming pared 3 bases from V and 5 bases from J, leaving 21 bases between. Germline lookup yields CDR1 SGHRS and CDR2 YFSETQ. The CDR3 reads CASSSRTTATLDEQYF. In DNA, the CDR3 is TGCGCCAGCAGCTCCCGGACCACCGCCACTTTGGACGAGCAGTACTTC. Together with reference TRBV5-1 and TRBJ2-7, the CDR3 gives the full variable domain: KAGVTQTPRYLIKTRGQQVTLSCSPISGHRSVSWYQQTPGQGLQFLFEYFSETQRNKGNFPGRFSGRQFSNSRSEMNVSTLELGDSALYLCASSSRTTATLDEQYFGPGTRLTVT.

This chain's CDR3 is CSVSGLAGEDEQFF. CDR3 DNA sequence: TGCAGCGTTTCTGGACTAGCGGGAGAGGATGAGCAGTTCTTC. The chain has TRBV29-1 and TRBJ2-1, with 13 nucleotides matching TRBD2. The CDR3 is 14 residues long. The germline CDR1 and CDR2 sequences are SQVTM and ANQGSEA. The V segment lost 5 bases and the J segment 8 bases; nucleotides outside the gene matches: 6.

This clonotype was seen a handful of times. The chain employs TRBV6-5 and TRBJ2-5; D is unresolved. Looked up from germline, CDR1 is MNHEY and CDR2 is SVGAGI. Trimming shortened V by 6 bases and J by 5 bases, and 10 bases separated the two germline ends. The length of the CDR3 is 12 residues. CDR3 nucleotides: TGTGCCAGCAGCAACCTTCTGGAGACCCAGTACTTC. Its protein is CASSNLLETQYF.

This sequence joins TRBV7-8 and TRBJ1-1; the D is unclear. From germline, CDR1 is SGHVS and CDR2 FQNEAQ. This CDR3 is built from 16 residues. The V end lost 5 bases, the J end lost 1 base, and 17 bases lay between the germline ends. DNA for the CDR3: TGTGCCAGCAGCAAGCCTCAGGTTGCGGCGAACACTGAAGCTTTCTTT. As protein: CASSKPQVAANTEAFF.

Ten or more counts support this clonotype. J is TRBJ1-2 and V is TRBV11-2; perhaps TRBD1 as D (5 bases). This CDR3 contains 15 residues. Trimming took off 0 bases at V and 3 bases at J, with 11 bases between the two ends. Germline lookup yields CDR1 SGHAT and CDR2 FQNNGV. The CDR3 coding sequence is TGTGCCAGCAGCTTAGATAGCAGGGCCCACTATGGCTACACCTTC. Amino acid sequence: CASSLDSRAHYGYTF.

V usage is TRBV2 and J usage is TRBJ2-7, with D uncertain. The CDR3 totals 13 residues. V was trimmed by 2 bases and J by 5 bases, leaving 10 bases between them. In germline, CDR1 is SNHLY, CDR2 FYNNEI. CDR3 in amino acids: CASSEISTDEQYF. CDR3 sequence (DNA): TGTGCCAGCAGTGAAATTTCGACGGACGAGCAGTACTTC.

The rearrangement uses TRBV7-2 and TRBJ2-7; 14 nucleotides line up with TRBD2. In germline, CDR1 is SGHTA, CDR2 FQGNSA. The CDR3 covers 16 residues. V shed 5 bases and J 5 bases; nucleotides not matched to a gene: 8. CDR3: CASSMGLAGVEDEQYF. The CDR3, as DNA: TGTGCCAGCAGCATGGGACTAGCGGGAGTTGAAGACGAGCAGTACTTC.

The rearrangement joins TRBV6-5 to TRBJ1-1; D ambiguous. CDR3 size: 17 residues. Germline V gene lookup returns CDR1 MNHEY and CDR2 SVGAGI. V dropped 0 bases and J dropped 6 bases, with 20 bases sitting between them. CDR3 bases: TGTGCCAGCAGTTACTCTTGGCAGGCCCTTATGTACGCTGAAGCTTTCTTT. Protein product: CASSYSWQALMYAEAFF.

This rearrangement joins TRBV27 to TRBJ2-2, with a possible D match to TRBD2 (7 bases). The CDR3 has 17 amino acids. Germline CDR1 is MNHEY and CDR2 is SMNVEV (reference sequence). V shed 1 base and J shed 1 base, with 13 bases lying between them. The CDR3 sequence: CASSLWGGRVNTGELFF. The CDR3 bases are TGTGCCAGCAGTTTATGGGGGGGCAGGGTGAACACCGGGGAGCTGTTTTTT.

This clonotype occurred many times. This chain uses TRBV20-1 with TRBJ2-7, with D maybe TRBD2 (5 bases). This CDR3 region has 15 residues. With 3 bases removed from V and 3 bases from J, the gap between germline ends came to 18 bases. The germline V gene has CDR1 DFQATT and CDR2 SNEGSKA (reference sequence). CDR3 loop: CSASPKDWYDYEQYF. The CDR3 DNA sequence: TGCAGTGCTAGCCCCAAGGACTGGTATGACTACGAGCAGTACTTC.

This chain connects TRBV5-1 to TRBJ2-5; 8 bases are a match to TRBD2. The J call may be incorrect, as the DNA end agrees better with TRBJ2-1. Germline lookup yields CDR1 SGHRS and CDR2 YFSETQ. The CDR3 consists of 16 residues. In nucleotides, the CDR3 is TGCGCCAGCAGCCAGACCCGGCGGGAGGCGTACAATGAGCAGTTCTTC. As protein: CASSQTRREAYNEQFF.

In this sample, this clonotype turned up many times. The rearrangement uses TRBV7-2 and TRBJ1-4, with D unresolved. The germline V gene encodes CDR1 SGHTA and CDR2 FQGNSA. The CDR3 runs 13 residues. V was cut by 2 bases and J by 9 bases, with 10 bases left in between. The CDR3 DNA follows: TGTGCCAGCAGCTTAACGGGTCGGCAAAAACTGTTTTTT. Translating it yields CASSLTGRQKLFF.

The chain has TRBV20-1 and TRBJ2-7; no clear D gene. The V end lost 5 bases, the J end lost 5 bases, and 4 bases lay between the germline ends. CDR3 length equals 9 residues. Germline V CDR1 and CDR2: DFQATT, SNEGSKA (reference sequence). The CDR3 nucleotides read TGCAGTGCTGTCGACGAGCAGTACTTC. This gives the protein CSAVDEQYF.

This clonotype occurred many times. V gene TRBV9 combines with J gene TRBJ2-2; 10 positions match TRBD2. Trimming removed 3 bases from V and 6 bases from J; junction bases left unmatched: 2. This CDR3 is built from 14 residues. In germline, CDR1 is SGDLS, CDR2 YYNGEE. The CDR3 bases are TGTGCCAGCAGCGCCGGGACTAGCGCCGGGGAGCTGTTTTTT. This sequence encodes CASSAGTSAGELFF.

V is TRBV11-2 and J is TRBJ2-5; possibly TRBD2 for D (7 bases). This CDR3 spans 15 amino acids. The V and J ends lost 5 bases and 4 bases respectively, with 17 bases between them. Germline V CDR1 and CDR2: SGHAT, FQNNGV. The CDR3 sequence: CASSPWAGEGETQYF. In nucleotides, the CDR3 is TGTGCCAGCAGCCCCTGGGCAGGGGAGGGAGAGACCCAGTACTTC.

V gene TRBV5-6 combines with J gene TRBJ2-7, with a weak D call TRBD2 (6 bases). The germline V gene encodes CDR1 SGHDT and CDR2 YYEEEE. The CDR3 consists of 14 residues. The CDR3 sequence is CARARERVGNEQYF. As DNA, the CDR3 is TGTGCTAGAGCCCGGGAGCGGGTTGGTAACGAGCAGTACTTC.